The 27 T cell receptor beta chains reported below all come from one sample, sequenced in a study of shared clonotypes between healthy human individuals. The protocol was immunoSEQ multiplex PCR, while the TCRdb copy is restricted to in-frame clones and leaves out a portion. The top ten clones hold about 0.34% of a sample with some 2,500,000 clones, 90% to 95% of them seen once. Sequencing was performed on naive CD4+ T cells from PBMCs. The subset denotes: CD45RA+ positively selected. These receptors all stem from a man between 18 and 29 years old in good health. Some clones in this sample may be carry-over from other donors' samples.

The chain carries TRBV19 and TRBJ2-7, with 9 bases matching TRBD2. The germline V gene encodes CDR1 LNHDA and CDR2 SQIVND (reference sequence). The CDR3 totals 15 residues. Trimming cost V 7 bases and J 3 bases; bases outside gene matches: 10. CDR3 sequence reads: CASTRRLAEGYEQYF. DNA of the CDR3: TGTGCCAGTACAAGGAGACTAGCGGAAGGCTACGAGCAGTACTTC.

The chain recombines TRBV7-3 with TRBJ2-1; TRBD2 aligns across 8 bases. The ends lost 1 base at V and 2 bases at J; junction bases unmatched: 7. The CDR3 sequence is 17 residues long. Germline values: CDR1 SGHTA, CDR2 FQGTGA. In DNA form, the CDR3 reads TGTGCCAGCAGCTTAAGCTTTGGCGGGGGGCCCTACAATGAGCAGTTCTTC. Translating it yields CASSLSFGGGPYNEQFF.

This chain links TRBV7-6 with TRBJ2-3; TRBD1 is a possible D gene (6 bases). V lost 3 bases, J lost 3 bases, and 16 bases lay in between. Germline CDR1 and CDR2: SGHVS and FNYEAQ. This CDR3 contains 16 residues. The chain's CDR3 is CASSLGRGWKTDTQYF. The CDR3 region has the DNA TGTGCCAGCAGCTTGGGCAGGGGATGGAAGACAGATACGCAGTATTTT.

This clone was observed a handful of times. The CDR3 reads CASSMAGQTSYEQYF. Here the CDR3 DNA reads TGTGCCAGTAGTATGGCCGGGCAGACCTCCTACGAGCAGTACTTC. The rearrangement joins TRBV19 to TRBJ2-7; D unresolved. This CDR3 region has 15 residues. V lost 3 bases and J lost 0, with 12 bases in between. CDR1 is LNHDA and CDR2 is SQIVND in the germline V gene (reference sequence). Drawing the rest from reference TRBV19 and TRBJ2-7, the complete variable domain is DGGITQSPKYLFRKEGQNVTLSCEQNLNHDAMYWYRQDPGQGLRLIYYSQIVNDFQKGDIAEGYSVSREKKESFPLTVTSAQKNPTAFYLCASSMAGQTSYEQYFGPGTRLTVT.

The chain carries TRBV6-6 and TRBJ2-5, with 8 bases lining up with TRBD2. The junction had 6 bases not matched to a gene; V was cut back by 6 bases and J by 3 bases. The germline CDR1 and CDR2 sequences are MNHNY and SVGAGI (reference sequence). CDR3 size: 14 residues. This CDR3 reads CASSPLGGEETQYF. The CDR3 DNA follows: TGTGCCAGCAGCCCACTCGGGGGGGAAGAGACCCAGTACTTC.

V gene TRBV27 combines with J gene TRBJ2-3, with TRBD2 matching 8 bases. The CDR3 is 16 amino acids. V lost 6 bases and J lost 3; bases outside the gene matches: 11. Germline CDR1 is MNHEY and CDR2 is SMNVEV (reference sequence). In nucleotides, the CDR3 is TGTGCCAGCAGACTACTGGCGGGACTAGTAACAGATACGCAGTATTTT. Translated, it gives CASRLLAGLVTDTQYF.

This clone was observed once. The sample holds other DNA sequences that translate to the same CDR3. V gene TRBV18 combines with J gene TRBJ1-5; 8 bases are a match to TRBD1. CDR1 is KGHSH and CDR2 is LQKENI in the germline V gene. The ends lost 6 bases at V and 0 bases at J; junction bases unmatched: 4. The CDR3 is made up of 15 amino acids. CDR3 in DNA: TGTGCCAGCTCTCGACAGGGGAATAGCAATCAGCCCCAGCATTTT. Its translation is CASSRQGNSNQPQHF.

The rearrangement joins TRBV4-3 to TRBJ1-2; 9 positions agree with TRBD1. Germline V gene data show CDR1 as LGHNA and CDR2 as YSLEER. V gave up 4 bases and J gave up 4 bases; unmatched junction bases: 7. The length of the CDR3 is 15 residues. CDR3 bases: TGCGCCAGCAGCCGAGCGGGACAGGGCATCTATGGCTACACCTTC. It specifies CASSRAGQGIYGYTF.

In DNA form, the CDR3 reads TGTGCCAGCAGTCGACCGGGACAGGGAGTAACTGAAGCTTTCTTT. Translating gives CASSRPGQGVTEAFF. V and J are TRBV5-6 and TRBJ1-1; 9 bases agree with TRBD1. In germline, CDR1 is SGHDT, CDR2 YYEEEE. V shed 5 bases, J shed 5 bases, and the junction held 10 bases outside the gene matches. CDR3 length equals 15 residues.

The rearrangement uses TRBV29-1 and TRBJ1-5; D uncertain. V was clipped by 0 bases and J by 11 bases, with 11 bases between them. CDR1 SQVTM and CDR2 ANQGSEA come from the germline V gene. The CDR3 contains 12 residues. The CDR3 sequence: CSVEDWEASQHF. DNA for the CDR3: TGCAGCGTTGAAGACTGGGAGGCGTCCCAGCATTTT.

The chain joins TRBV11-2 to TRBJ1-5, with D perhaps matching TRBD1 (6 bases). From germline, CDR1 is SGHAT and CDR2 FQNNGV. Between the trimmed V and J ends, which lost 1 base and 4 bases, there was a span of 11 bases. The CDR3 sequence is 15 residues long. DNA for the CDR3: TGTGCCAGCAGCTTAGCAGGGGCGGAAAATCAGCCCCAGCATTTT. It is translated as CASSLAGAENQPQHF. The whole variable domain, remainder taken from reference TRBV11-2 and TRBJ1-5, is EAGVAQSPRYKIIEKRQSVAFWCNPISGHATLYWYQQILGQGPKLLIQFQNNGVVDDSQLPKDRFSAERLKGVDSTLKIQPAKLEDSAVYLCASSLAGAENQPQHFGDGTRLSIL.

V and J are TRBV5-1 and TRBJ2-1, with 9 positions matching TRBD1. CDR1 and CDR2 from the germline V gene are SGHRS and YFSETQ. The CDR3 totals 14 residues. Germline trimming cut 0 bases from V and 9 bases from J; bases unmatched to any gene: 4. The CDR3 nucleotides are TGCGCCAGCAGCTTGGACAGGGGGCAAAGTGAGCAGTTCTTC. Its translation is CASSLDRGQSEQFF.

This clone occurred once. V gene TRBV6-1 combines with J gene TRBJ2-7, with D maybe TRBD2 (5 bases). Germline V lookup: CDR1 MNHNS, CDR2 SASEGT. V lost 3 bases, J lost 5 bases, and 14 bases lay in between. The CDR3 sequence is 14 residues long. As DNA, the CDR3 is TGTGCCAGCAGTGACTGGACTCTCTTAGACGAGCAGTACTTC. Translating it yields CASSDWTLLDEQYF.

The CDR3 DNA reads as TGTGCCAGCAGTCTGCGGATGAGCAATCAGCCCCAGCATTTT. Translation: CASSLRMSNQPQHF. This rearrangement joins TRBV6-1 to TRBJ1-5, with D unclear. This CDR3 has 14 residues. Germline V gives CDR1 MNHNS, CDR2 SASEGT. The V and J ends lost 5 bases and 1 base respectively, with 9 bases between them.

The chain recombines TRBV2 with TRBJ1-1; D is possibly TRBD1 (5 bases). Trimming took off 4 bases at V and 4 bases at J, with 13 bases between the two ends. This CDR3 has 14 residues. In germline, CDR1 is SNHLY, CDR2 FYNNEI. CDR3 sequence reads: CASSVGTQGTEAFF. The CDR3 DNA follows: TGTGCCAGCAGTGTCGGGACCCAGGGCACTGAAGCTTTCTTT.

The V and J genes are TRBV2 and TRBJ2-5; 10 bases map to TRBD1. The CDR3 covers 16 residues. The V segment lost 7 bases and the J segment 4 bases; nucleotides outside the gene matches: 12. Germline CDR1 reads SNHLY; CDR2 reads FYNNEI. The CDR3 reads CASTSRRGQGTETQYF. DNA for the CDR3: TGTGCCAGCACTTCAAGGAGGGGACAGGGGACAGAGACCCAGTACTTC.

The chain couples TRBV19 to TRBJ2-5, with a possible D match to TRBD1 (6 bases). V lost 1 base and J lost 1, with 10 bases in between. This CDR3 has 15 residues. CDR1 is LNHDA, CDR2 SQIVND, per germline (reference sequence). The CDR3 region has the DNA TGTGCCAGTAGTATAGGGGACACCCTCCAAGAGACCCAGTACTTC. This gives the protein CASSIGDTLQETQYF.

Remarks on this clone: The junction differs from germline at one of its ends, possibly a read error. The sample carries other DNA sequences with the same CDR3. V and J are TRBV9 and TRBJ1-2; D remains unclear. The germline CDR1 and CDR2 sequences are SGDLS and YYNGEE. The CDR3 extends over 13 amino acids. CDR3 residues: CASSVEGNYGYTF. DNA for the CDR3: TGTGCCAGCAGCGTAGAGGGTAACTACGGCTACACCTTC.

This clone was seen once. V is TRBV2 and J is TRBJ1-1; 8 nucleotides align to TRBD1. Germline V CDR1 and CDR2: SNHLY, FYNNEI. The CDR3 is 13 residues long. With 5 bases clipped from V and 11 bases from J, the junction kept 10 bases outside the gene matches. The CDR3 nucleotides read TGTGCCAGCAGTCCCTCGGACAGGGTCGCTGCTTTCTTT. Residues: CASSPSDRVAAFF.

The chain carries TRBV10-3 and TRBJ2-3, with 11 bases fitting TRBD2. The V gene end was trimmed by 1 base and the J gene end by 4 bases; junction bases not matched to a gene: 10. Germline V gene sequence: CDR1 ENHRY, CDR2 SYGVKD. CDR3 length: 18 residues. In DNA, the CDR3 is TGTGCCATCAGTGAGTTGCTAGCGGGAGGAAGTGTGGCAGATACGCAGTATTTT. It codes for CAISELLAGGSVADTQYF.

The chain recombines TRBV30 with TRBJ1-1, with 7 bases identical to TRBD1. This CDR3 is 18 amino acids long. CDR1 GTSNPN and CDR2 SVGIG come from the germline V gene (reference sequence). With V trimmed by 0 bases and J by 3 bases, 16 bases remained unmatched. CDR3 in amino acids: CAWSVLPPLGQADTEAFF. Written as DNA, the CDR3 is TGTGCCTGGAGTGTACTACCGCCGCTCGGACAGGCAGACACTGAAGCTTTCTTT. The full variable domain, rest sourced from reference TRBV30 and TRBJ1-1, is SQTIHQWPATLVQPVGSPLSLECTVEGTSNPNLYWYRQAAGRGLQLLFYSVGIGQISSEVPQNLSASRPQDRQFILSSKKLLLSDSGFYLCAWSVLPPLGQADTEAFFGQGTRLTVV.

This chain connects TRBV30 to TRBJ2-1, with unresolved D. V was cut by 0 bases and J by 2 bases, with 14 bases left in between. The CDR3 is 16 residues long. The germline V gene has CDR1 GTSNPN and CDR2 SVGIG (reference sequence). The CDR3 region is CAWSVRIGPAYNEQFF. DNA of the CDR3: TGTGCCTGGAGTGTACGAATTGGGCCAGCCTACAATGAGCAGTTCTTC.

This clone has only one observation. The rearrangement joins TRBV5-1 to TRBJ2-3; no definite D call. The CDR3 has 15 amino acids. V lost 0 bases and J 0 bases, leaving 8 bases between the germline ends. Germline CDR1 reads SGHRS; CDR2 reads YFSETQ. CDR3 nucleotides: TGCGCCAGCAGCTTGGGGCAGTCTAGCACAGATACGCAGTATTTT. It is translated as CASSLGQSSTDTQYF. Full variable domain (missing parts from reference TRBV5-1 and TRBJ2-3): KAGVTQTPRYLIKTRGQQVTLSCSPISGHRSVSWYQQTPGQGLQFLFEYFSETQRNKGNFPGRFSGRQFSNSRSEMNVSTLELGDSALYLCASSLGQSSTDTQYFGPGTRLTVL.

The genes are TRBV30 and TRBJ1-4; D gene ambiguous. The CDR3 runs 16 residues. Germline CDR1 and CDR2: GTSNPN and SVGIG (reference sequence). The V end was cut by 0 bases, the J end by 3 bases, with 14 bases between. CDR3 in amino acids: CAWSVRLGIANEKLFF. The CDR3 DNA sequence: TGTGCCTGGAGTGTAAGGTTGGGGATAGCTAATGAAAAACTGTTTTTT.

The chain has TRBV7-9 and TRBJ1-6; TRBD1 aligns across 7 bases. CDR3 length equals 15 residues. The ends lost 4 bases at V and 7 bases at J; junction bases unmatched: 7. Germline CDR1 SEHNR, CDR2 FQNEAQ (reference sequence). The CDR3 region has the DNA TGTGCCAGCAGCTCGACTCAGGGGGGCAATTCACCCCTCCACTTT. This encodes CASSSTQGGNSPLHF.

Written as DNA, the CDR3 is TGTGCCAGCAGCTCACACCGACAGGGGGCTGAAGCTTTCTTT. Translating it yields CASSSHRQGAEAFF. The chain is built from TRBV7-9 and TRBJ1-1; 9 nucleotides align to TRBD1. The germline V gene encodes CDR1 SEHNR and CDR2 FQNEAQ (reference sequence). This CDR3 has 14 residues. V lost 4 bases and J lost 6; bases outside the gene matches: 6.

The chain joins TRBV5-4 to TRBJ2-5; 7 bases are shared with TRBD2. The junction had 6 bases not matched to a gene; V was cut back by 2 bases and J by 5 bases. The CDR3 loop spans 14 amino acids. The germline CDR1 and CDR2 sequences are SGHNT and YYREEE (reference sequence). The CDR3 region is CASSFAGLGETQYF. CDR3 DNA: TGTGCCAGCAGCTTCGCCGGACTAGGCGAGACCCAGTACTTC.